These T cell receptor beta chains were read from a single sample in a study of T-cell memory formation after mild COVID-19. TCRdb passed the 5' RACE reads through MiXCR, listing each CDR3 protein once. The sample contains about 110,000 distinct CDR3 sequences, approximately 13% of which appear only once. Sequencing used PBMCs or a T cell subset sorted from them (not recorded which). The receptors come from an adult woman who had mild COVID-19 (a few samples of this study predate the infection). Cell type and time point are not known. Each CDR3 is given with its conserved first and last residue. Each record gives: clone size, D gene, V gene, J gene, CDR3 DNA, CDR3 protein. D genes are given only for firm matches. Part of the rows lack a size; the others show once, few, many or a class for expanded clones.

.	TRBD2	TRBV11-2	TRBJ2-1	TGTGCCAGCAGCTTATCCGGCGGGAGCTCCTACAATGAGCAGTTCTTC	CASSLSGGSSYNEQFF
few	TRBD2	TRBV2	TRBJ2-3	TGTGCCAGCAGTACTAGCGGGGGGAGCTCAGATACGCAGTATTTT	CASSTSGGSSDTQYF
.	.	TRBV11-2	TRBJ2-2	TGTGCCAGCAGCTTAGATTTTTGGGACGGGGCGAACACCGGGGAGCTGTTTTTT	CASSLDFWDGANTGELFF
many	TRBD1	TRBV2	TRBJ2-3	TGTGCCAGCAGTGAGCAGGGGGTGGCAGATACGCAGTATTTT	CASSEQGVADTQYF
.	.	TRBV7-9	TRBJ2-7	TGTGCCAGCAGCTTAGCGGGGATAAGCTCCTACGAGCAGTACTTC	CASSLAGISSYEQYF
few	.	TRBV5-1	TRBJ1-5	TGCGCCAGCAGCTTGGAAGGGGCTTATAATCAGCCCCAGCATTTT	CASSLEGAYNQPQHF
few	TRBD1	TRBV12-3/TRBV12-4	TRBJ2-5	TGTGCCAGCAGTTTATATCAGGGGGCAACGCAAGAGACCCAGTACTTC	CASSLYQGATQETQYF
.	.	TRBV7-6	TRBJ1-1	TGTGCCACCGACGACGGGACCTACACTGAAGCTTTCTTT	CATDDGTYTEAFF
many	.	TRBV12-3/TRBV12-4	TRBJ2-3	TGTGCCAGCAGTTTTTCAGATACGCAGTATTTT	CASSFSDTQYF
.	.	TRBV12-3/TRBV12-4	TRBJ2-1	TGTGCCAGCAGTTTTGTCCCCGGCTATGAGCAGTTCTTC	CASSFVPGYEQFF
.	TRBD2	TRBV12-3/TRBV12-4	TRBJ2-1	TGTGCCAGCAGTTTTACAAGCGGGGGCTATGAGCAGTTCTTC	CASSFTSGGYEQFF
.	TRBD2	TRBV16	TRBJ2-1	TGTGCCAGCAGCCAATCACCTAGCGGGGTCTACAATGAGCAGTTCTTC	CASSQSPSGVYNEQFF
few	.	TRBV2	TRBJ2-2	TGTGCCAGCAGCGCCGGGACTTACGGGGAGCTGTTTTTT	CASSAGTYGELFF
.	.	TRBV27	TRBJ2-2	TGTGCCAGCAGTTTGGGGACTCCAGCCGGGGAGCTGTTTTTT	CASSLGTPAGELFF
few	.	TRBV13	TRBJ1-1	TGTGCCAGCAGCTCCGGCCTAAACGCGAACACTGAAGCTTTCTTT	CASSSGLNANTEAFF
few	TRBD2	TRBV12-3/TRBV12-4	TRBJ2-1	TGTGCCACTCTGGGGGGGGGCAATGAGCAGTTCTTC	CATLGGGNEQFF
.	.	TRBV6-5	TRBJ2-2	TGTGCCAGCAGTTACTACGGGGACGGGGATCTGTTTTTT	CASSYYGDGDLFF
few	.	TRBV7-9	TRBJ2-1	TGTGCCAGCAGCCGTGGTGGCGAGCAGTTCTTC	CASSRGGEQFF
.	.	TRBV7-2	TRBJ2-3	TGTGCCAGCAGCTCACGGACCACCTCGCGGCTTACAGATACGCAGTATTTT	CASSSRTTSRLTDTQYF
many	.	TRBV7-9	TRBJ2-7	TGTGCCAGCAGCTCCCGGACAGACCCTGACGAGCAGTACTTC	CASSSRTDPDEQYF
few	.	TRBV29-1	TRBJ2-1	TGCAGCATTAGACCGGACTCCTACAATGAGCAGTTCTTC	CSIRPDSYNEQFF
many	TRBD2	TRBV7-3	TRBJ2-5	TGTGCCAGCAGCCCTGGGGGGGGTACCCAGTACTTC	CASSPGGGTQYF
many	.	TRBV12-3/TRBV12-4	TRBJ2-7	TGTGCCAGCGCGGGGCCCGAGCAGTACTTC	CASAGPEQYF
.	.	TRBV7-9	TRBJ1-1	TGTGCCAGCAGCTTAGCGAGGGGGGGAACTGAAGCTTTCTTT	CASSLARGGTEAFF
.	TRBD2	TRBV19	TRBJ2-7	TGTGCCAGTAGTCTTACCTTGACTAGCGTCTACGAGCAGTACTTC	CASSLTLTSVYEQYF
few	TRBD1	TRBV20-1	TRBJ2-1	TGCAGTGCTAGGGACAGGACAGGGGGCAATGAGCAGTTCTTC	CSARDRTGGNEQFF
.	TRBD2	TRBV4-1	TRBJ2-7	TGCGCCAGCAGCCAGTTCCTACTAGCGGGGGGCTACGAGCAGTACTTC	CASSQFLLAGGYEQYF
few	TRBD1	TRBV9	TRBJ2-7	TGTGCCAGCAGCGCATTAGACAGGGGGCCCTACGAGCAGTACTTC	CASSALDRGPYEQYF
.	.	TRBV20-1	TRBJ2-1	TGCAGTGCCAGACTAGTATCCTACAATGAGCAGTTCTTC	CSARLVSYNEQFF
.	TRBD1	TRBV6-4	TRBJ2-2	TGTGCCAGCAGTATCCGGACAGGGGAAAAAGCCGGGGAGCTGTTTTTT	CASSIRTGEKAGELFF
.	.	TRBV20-1	TRBJ2-7	TGCAGTGCTAGTCCCCCCGGCAGGGTATTTGACTACGAGCAGTACTTC	CSASPPGRVFDYEQYF
few	TRBD1	TRBV19	TRBJ2-3	TGTGCCAGTAAAGTCCAGGACAGGGATGCAGATACGCAGTATTTT	CASKVQDRDADTQYF
.	.	TRBV7-9	TRBJ1-3	TGTGCCAGCAGCCATACACAGGCGTCGGCGGGAAACACCATATATTTT	CASSHTQASAGNTIYF
.	.	TRBV30	TRBJ1-4	TGTGCCTGGAGTATAGGAGAGGGGGAAAAACTGTTTTTT	CAWSIGEGEKLFF
.	TRBD1	TRBV24-1	TRBJ2-5	TGTGCCACCAGTGAGGGGGACAGGGAGGGGGAGACCCAGTACTTC	CATSEGDREGETQYF
few	.	TRBV15	TRBJ2-2	TGTGCCACCAGCAGACAGGATTTCTCTAACACCGGGGAGCTGTTTTTT	CATSRQDFSNTGELFF
.	.	TRBV19	TRBJ2-7	TGTGCCAGTACTCCGACCACGGGACCTTCCTACGAGCAGTACTTC	CASTPTTGPSYEQYF
.	TRBD2	TRBV13	TRBJ2-2	TGTGCCAGCAGCTGGGGCATAGCGGGGAACACCGGGGAGCTGTTTTTT	CASSWGIAGNTGELFF
few	TRBD2	TRBV6-5	TRBJ2-7	TGTGCCAGCAGTTCCGGGAGGGGGTACTACGAGCAGTACTTC	CASSSGRGYYEQYF
few	TRBD2	TRBV27	TRBJ2-7	TGTGCCAGCAGGCGGGGGGGACAGATCTACGAGCAGTACTTC	CASRRGGQIYEQYF